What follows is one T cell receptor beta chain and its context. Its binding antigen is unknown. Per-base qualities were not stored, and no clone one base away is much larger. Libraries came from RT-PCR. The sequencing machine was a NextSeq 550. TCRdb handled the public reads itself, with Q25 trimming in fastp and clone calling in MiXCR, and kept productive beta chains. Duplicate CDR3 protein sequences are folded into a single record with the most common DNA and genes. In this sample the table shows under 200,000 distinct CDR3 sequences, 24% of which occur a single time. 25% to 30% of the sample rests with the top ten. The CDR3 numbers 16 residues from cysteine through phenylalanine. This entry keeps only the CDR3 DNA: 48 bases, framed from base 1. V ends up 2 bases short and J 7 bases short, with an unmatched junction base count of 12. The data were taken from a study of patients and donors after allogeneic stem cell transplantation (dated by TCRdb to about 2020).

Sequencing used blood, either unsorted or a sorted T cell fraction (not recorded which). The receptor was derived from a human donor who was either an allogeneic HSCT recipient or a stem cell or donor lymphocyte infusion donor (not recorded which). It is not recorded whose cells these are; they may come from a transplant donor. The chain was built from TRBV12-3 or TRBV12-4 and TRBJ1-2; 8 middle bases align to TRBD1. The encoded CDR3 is CASSLNPTGDEFGYTF. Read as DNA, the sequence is TGTGCCAGCAGTTTAAACCCGACAGGGGATGAATTTGGCTACACCTTC.